Reported below is one T cell receptor beta chain. Its target is unknown. Treatment reported: about 20 received Ad26.COV2.S at low or high dose, single or two shots; about 5 received placebo; per-sample allocation not given. Sampling took place 63 days after the first vaccine or placebo injection. The individual, an adult aged 18-55 years, was a donor in Boston. Repertoires were generated with immunoSEQ multiplex PCR, while TCRdb's copy carries only in-frame clones and drops some. Of about 350,000 clones detected, about 88% appear once; the ten largest clones hold less than 4%. This entry belongs to a study of Ad26.COV2.S vaccination and SARS-CoV-2 variants. Study summary: Once, or twice with 56 days between doses, Ad26.COV2.S was given intramuscularly. The study, taken as a whole, reports: Responses of spike-specific T cells (both CD8+ and CD4+) reportedly showed substantial breadth after vaccination.

The sequenced sample was peripheral blood, obtained in a trial of Ad26.COV2.S vaccine versus placebo. The source of this sequence is a person between 18 and 59 years old who received the Ad26.COV2.S COVID-19 vaccine or a placebo.

The CDR3 region is CASSLALRTSGRASVSGETQYF. DNA of the CDR3: TGTGCCAGCAGCTTAGCGCTCAGGACTAGCGGGAGGGCCTCGGTTTCTGGAGAGACCCAGTACTTC. The V call is TRBV7-2, the J call TRBJ2-5; the match to TRBD2 covers 15 bases. From germline, CDR1 is SGHTA and CDR2 FQGNSA. CDR3 length equals 22 residues. Trimming cost V 0 bases and J 4 bases; bases outside gene matches: 18.